Below, 9 T cell receptor beta chains from the same sample are listed, as sequenced in a study of shared clonotypes between healthy human individuals (dated by TCRdb to about 2020). Library method: the immunoSEQ multiplex PCR assay. Drawn from immuneACCESS, this table holds only the in-frame rearrangements with V and J called that TCRdb kept. Clones are partly lost; checked studies trace under half to an unresolved V gene and leave the rest unexplained. The sample yields about 2.5 million clones; less than 95% were counted once. Clones ranked in the top ten supply more than 0.35% of the sample. The sequencing sample was made of naive CD4+ T cells from PBMCs. According to the study, the label for this sample's cell subset or site signals: CD45RA+ positively selected. These receptors originate from a man aged 18 to 29 in good health. Some clones in this sample may be carry-over from other donors' samples.

This clone was observed a single time. CDR3 sequence (DNA): TGTGCCAGCAGTGCGAGCGGGAGGGGAAACAATGAGCAGTTCTTC. It encodes CASSASGRGNNEQFF. The chain uses TRBV6-4 and TRBJ2-1, with 10 bases lining up with TRBD2. The trim removed 4 bases at V and 5 bases at J, leaving 5 bases unmatched. This CDR3 has 15 amino acids. Germline V gene sequence: CDR1 MRHNA, CDR2 SNTAGT.

The genes are TRBV5-1 and TRBJ2-1, with D perhaps matching TRBD1 (6 bases). Germline-derived CDR1 and CDR2 are SGHRS and YFSETQ. V gave up 4 bases and J gave up 3 bases, with 14 bases separating them. The CDR3 runs 15 residues. CDR3 in amino acids: CASSTRTAIYNEQFF. For the CDR3, the DNA is TGCGCCAGCAGCACCCGGACAGCGATCTACAATGAGCAGTTCTTC.

This clone was counted between two and nine times. In the same sample, other DNA sequences code for this CDR3. The CDR3: CAWSEGGNQPQHF. CDR3 nucleotides: TGTGCCTGGAGTGAGGGAGGGAATCAGCCCCAGCATTTT. J is TRBJ1-5 and V is TRBV30; no reliable D call. Germline V gene data show CDR1 as GTSNPN and CDR2 as SVGIG (reference sequence). The CDR3 sequence is 13 residues long. V was cut by 1 base and J by 4 bases, with 8 bases left in between.

This chain connects TRBV23-1 to TRBJ1-1, with D perhaps matching TRBD1 (5 bases). TRBV23-1 is reported as an ORF; its role is uncertain. V dropped 3 bases and J dropped 5 bases, with 13 bases sitting between them. CDR3 size: 14 residues. The CDR3, as DNA: TGCGCCAGCAGTCAGGTGGGGGGGAGTACTGAAGCTTTCTTT. Translating gives CASSQVGGSTEAFF.

A word on this clone: The same CDR3 is also encoded by other DNA sequences in this sample. This chain links TRBV25-1 with TRBJ2-2; 8 positions agree with TRBD1. The V segment lost 8 bases and the J segment 5 bases; nucleotides outside the gene matches: 7. The CDR3 is 14 amino acids. CDR1 and CDR2 from the germline V gene are MGHDK and SYGVNS. For the CDR3, the DNA is TGTGCCAGCTCCGGACAGGGCGCTACCGGGGAGCTGTTTTTT. It encodes CASSGQGATGELFF.

The chain links TRBV6-1 to TRBJ2-2; 8 bases align to TRBD1. This CDR3 has 15 amino acids. V shed 5 bases, J shed 6 bases, and the junction held 8 bases outside the gene matches. CDR1 and CDR2 (germline): MNHNS, SASEGT. The CDR3 nucleotides are TGTGCCAGCAGTCCTTTTGACAGGGGTGCCGGGGAGCTGTTTTTT. Amino acid sequence: CASSPFDRGAGELFF.

The chain links TRBV27 to TRBJ1-2; D uncertain. The ends were cut back, 6 bases at V and 7 bases at J, with 15 bases in the middle. Germline lookup yields CDR1 MNHEY and CDR2 SMNVEV (reference sequence). This CDR3 has 13 residues. The CDR3 here is CASSFGPRGGYTF. The CDR3, as DNA: TGTGCCAGCAGCTTCGGGCCTCGGGGTGGCTACACCTTC.

The chain combines TRBV28 with TRBJ1-2; tentatively, D is TRBD1 (5 bases). The germline gives CDR1 MDHEN, CDR2 SYDVKM. The V end was cut by 2 bases, the J end by 5 bases, with 18 bases between. This CDR3 spans 16 amino acids. The CDR3 DNA reads as TGTGCCAGCAGTTTAGAAACGGCAGGTTGGGGGTATGGCTACACCTTC. Translated: CASSLETAGWGYGYTF.

With respect to this clone: This same CDR3 is encoded by further DNA sequences in the sample. The CDR3, as DNA: TGTGCCAGCAGCTTACTAGCGGGTCCTTACAATGAGCAGTTCTTC. It specifies CASSLLAGPYNEQFF. J is TRBJ2-1 and V is TRBV7-3, with 8 positions matching TRBD2. The ends lost 2 bases at V and 4 bases at J; junction bases unmatched: 4. Germline CDR1 reads SGHTA; CDR2 reads FQGTGA. This CDR3 is built from 15 residues.